This entry lists 19 T cell receptor beta chains sequenced from one sample in a study of early T cells in non-severe SARS-CoV-2 infection. TCRdb called the 5' RACE reads again in MiXCR, with one record for every CDR3 protein. This table holds just under 65,000 distinct CDR3 sequences, approximately 14% found once. The sequencing sample was made of whole blood. The source of these receptors is an adult who was a healthcare worker with PCR-confirmed SARS-CoV-2 infection or an uninfected control (not recorded which).

This sequence joins TRBV10-3 and TRBJ2-3; D may be TRBD1 or TRBD2 (7 bases each). The CDR3 is made up of 14 amino acids. Germline CDR1 and CDR2: ENHRY and SYGVKD. The V end lost 10 bases, the J end lost 7 bases, and 21 bases lay between the germline ends. The CDR3 loop is CATGPQGGVYTQYF. CDR3 coding DNA: TGTGCCACGGGCCCGCAGGGGGGGGTTTATACGCAGTATTTT.

This clonotype was seen repeatedly, ten times or more. This rearrangement joins TRBV19 to TRBJ1-3; perhaps TRBD1 as D (6 bases). The CDR3 has 12 amino acids. CDR1 LNHDA and CDR2 SQIVND come from the germline V gene (reference sequence). V lost 10 bases and J lost 2, with 9 bases in between. The CDR3 loop reads CATYRAGNTIYF. CDR3 DNA sequence: TGTGCCACCTACAGGGCTGGAAACACCATATATTTT.

The chain carries TRBV7-9 and TRBJ2-7, with D possibly being TRBD1 or TRBD2 (5 bases each). Trimming removed 4 bases at V and 7 bases at J, with 17 bases between. The length of the CDR3 is 14 residues. Per germline, CDR1 SEHNR and CDR2 FQNEAQ (reference sequence). CDR3 residues: CASSSGDLRKEQYF. Here the CDR3 DNA reads TGTGCCAGCAGCTCCGGGGACCTTCGGAAGGAGCAGTACTTC.

This clonotype was detected ten times or more. The genes are TRBV29-1 and TRBJ1-4; no clear D. The germline V gene encodes CDR1 SQVTM and CDR2 ANQGSEA. V dropped 3 bases and J dropped 8 bases, with 13 bases sitting between them. This CDR3 region has 13 residues. This CDR3 reads CSVDSYNKEKLFF. The CDR3 DNA follows: TGCAGCGTTGATTCATACAACAAAGAAAAACTGTTTTTT.

Ten or more counts support this clonotype. V is TRBV20-1 and J is TRBJ2-6; 7 bases are shared with TRBD2. Unmatched junction bases numbered 4, after V lost 1 base and J lost 4 bases. This CDR3 is 15 amino acids long. Germline-derived CDR1 and CDR2 are DFQATT and SNEGSKA (reference sequence). In nucleotides, the CDR3 is TGCAGTGCTAGAGTAGGGAGGGCCGGGGCCAACGTCCTGACTTTC. Translation: CSARVGRAGANVLTF.

This clonotype was detected a few times. This sequence joins TRBV7-2 and TRBJ2-6, with D hard to call. Trimming pared 3 bases from V and 0 bases from J, leaving 9 bases between. The CDR3 is made up of 16 amino acids. Germline V gene sequence: CDR1 SGHTA, CDR2 FQGNSA. CDR3 coding DNA: TGTGCCAGCAGCTTCTATCCGTCCTCTGGGGCCAACGTCCTGACTTTC. Its translation is CASSFYPSSGANVLTF.

In its sample, this clonotype was seen many times. This CDR3 is CASSQWGTGTDTQYF. DNA of the CDR3: TGTGCCAGCAGCCAATGGGGGACAGGCACAGATACGCAGTATTTT. V gene TRBV3-1 combines with J gene TRBJ2-3, with TRBD1 matching over 7 bases. V dropped 2 bases and J dropped 1; count of bases not matched to a gene: 3. The CDR3 sequence is 15 residues long. Germline V gene lookup returns CDR1 LGHDT and CDR2 YNNKEL (reference sequence).

This clonotype was picked up a small number of times. V usage is TRBV6-5 and J usage is TRBJ2-5; tentatively, D is TRBD1 or TRBD2 (7 bases each). This CDR3 has 15 residues. Germline V gives CDR1 MNHEY, CDR2 SVGAGI. Trimming took 0 bases from V and 5 from J, leaving 13 bases between them. CDR3 region: CASSYSGGGRETQYF. Here the CDR3 DNA reads TGTGCCAGCAGTTACTCGGGAGGGGGCAGGGAGACCCAGTACTTC.

The V gene is TRBV4-1, the J gene TRBJ1-6; 7 bases line up with TRBD1. The CDR3 covers 15 residues. V trimming: 3 bases; J trimming: 14 bases; junction bases outside the gene matches: 13. Looked up from germline, CDR1 is MGHRA and CDR2 is YSYEKL. The CDR3 bases are TGCGCCAGCAGCCACCCCAGGGAGGGGGCAGCCGCCCTCCACTTT. As protein: CASSHPREGAAALHF.

The gene calls are TRBV27 and TRBJ2-6, with a tentative D call TRBD1 (5 bases). The CDR3 covers 16 residues. Germline V gene lookup returns CDR1 MNHEY and CDR2 SMNVEV (reference sequence). Deletions cut 5 bases from V and 2 bases from J, with 13 bases between. The CDR3, as DNA: TGTGCCAGCAGTACTCAGGGTTCAACTGGGGCCAACGTCCTGACTTTC. Translating it yields CASSTQGSTGANVLTF.

This clonotype was found many times. V is TRBV12-3 or TRBV12-4 and J is TRBJ1-5; possibly TRBD1 for D (6 bases). Trimming took off 2 bases at V and 2 bases at J, with 7 bases between the two ends. This CDR3 comprises 14 residues. This chain's CDR3 is CASSLRGGNQPQHF. CDR3 DNA: TGTGCCAGCAGTTTAAGGGGGGGCAATCAGCCCCAGCATTTT.

This clonotype was observed many times. J is TRBJ2-7 and V is TRBV11-1; 9 bases fit TRBD1. CDR1 and CDR2 (germline): SGHAT, FQDESV (reference sequence). The trim removed 6 bases at V and 3 bases at J, leaving 6 bases unmatched. The CDR3 is 14 residues long. In DNA form, the CDR3 reads TGTGCCAGCAGTTCCTACAGGGGGCTCTACGAGCAGTACTTC. Protein: CASSSYRGLYEQYF. The whole variable domain, remainder taken from reference TRBV11-1 and TRBJ2-7, is EAEVAQSPRYKITEKSQAVAFWCDPISGHATLYWYRQILGQGPELLVQFQDESVVDDSQLPKDRFSAERLKGVDSTLKIQPAELGDSAMYLCASSSYRGLYEQYFGPGTRLTVT.

This clonotype has a handful of counts. Here the CDR3 reads CASSQVWSANEKLFF. CDR3 bases: TGTGCCAGCAGCCAAGTTTGGTCCGCTAATGAAAAACTGTTTTTT. This chain uses TRBV3-1 with TRBJ1-4; D gene unclear. V lost 1 base and J lost 3, with 9 bases in between. The germline CDR1 and CDR2 sequences are LGHDT and YNNKEL (reference sequence). The CDR3 runs 15 residues.

The gene calls are TRBV3-1 and TRBJ2-4; a weak D match, TRBD2 (6 bases). The V gene's germline CDR1 is LGHDT and CDR2 YNNKEL (reference sequence). Between the trimmed V and J ends, which lost 0 bases and 0 bases, there was a span of 15 bases. This CDR3 comprises 18 residues. The CDR3 is CASSQDLAGFSAKNIQYF. The CDR3 DNA reads TGTGCCAGCAGCCAAGACTTGGCGGGGTTCTCAGCCAAAAACATTCAGTACTTC.

This clonotype was observed at least ten times. The chain joins TRBV28 to TRBJ1-1, with TRBD1 identical over 7 bases. Losses at the gene ends were 6 bases for V and 8 bases for J; bases not matched to a gene: 12. The CDR3 has 14 residues. Germline CDR1 and CDR2: MDHEN and SYDVKM. The CDR3 is CASSKGPGGWEAFF. The CDR3 DNA sequence: TGTGCCAGCAGCAAGGGCCCAGGGGGATGGGAAGCTTTCTTT.

The chain employs TRBV9 and TRBJ2-2; no reliable D call. Germline-derived CDR1 and CDR2 are SGDLS and YYNGEE. There are 15 residues in the CDR3. V was trimmed by 0 bases and J by 1 base, leaving 7 bases between them. The CDR3 reads CASSVAGMNTGELFF. In DNA, the CDR3 is TGTGCCAGCAGCGTAGCTGGTATGAACACCGGGGAGCTGTTTTTT.

This clonotype occurred many times. J is TRBJ2-2 and V is TRBV5-6; D is possibly TRBD2 (5 bases). The germline gives CDR1 SGHDT, CDR2 YYEEEE. The CDR3 is made up of 16 amino acids. V was clipped by 0 bases and J by 4 bases, with 13 bases between them. CDR3: CASSLAPSGSTGELFF. CDR3 coding DNA: TGTGCCAGCAGCTTGGCCCCAAGCGGCTCCACCGGGGAGCTGTTTTTT.

CDR3 coding DNA: TGTGCCAGCAGTGAAGCTAGCGTAGTCGAGCAGTACTTC. It yields the protein CASSEASVVEQYF. This chain uses TRBV2 with TRBJ2-7; D may be TRBD2 (5 bases). The V and J ends lost 0 bases and 6 bases respectively, with 9 bases between them. The CDR3 has 13 amino acids. Germline CDR1 and CDR2: SNHLY and FYNNEI.

Concerning this clonotype itself: One junction end does not reproduce the germline sequence, and a read error may be involved. The V call is TRBV7-7, the J call TRBJ1-3; D gene uncertain. Germline CDR1 is SSHAT and CDR2 is FNYEAQ (reference sequence). The CDR3 has 13 amino acids. CDR3 in amino acids: CASSKKAGNTIYF. The CDR3 DNA sequence: TGTGCTAGCAGTAAGAAGGCGGGAAACACCATATATTTT.